Listed below are T cell receptor beta chains from one sample, sequenced in a study of circulating and synovial CD4+ cells in juvenile arthritis. Method: immunoSEQ multiplex PCR; TCRdb's copy keeps in-frame clones and lacks some. The sample lists tens of thousands of clones; roughly 94% were seen once. Sequenced input: CD4+ T cells from blood. The receptors shown here come from a human donor with juvenile idiopathic arthritis. CDR3s include the opening cysteine and the closing phenylalanine or tryptophan. A D gene is named only where the DNA matches it firmly. Size is stated for part of the rows, as once, few or many counts, or as a class when the clone is expanded.

clone size	CDR3 length	V gene	D gene	J gene	CDR3 DNA	CDR3 protein
.	14	TRBV2	.	TRBJ1-4	TGTGCCAGCAGCCAGGCCCAGATTGTCGAAAAACTGTTTTTT	CASSQAQIVEKLFF
.	13	TRBV2	TRBD2	TRBJ2-1	TGTGCCACCGGACTAGTGGGACACAATGAGCAGTTCTTC	CATGLVGHNEQFF
.	14	TRBV5-4	.	TRBJ1-2	TGTGCCAGCAGCTTGGTGGCGGCAAACTATGGCTACACCTTC	CASSLVAANYGYTF
.	15	TRBV15	TRBD2	TRBJ2-3	TGTGCCACCAGCAGACGGGGGGGCGGGACAGATACGCAGTATTTT	CATSRRGGGTDTQYF
once	19	TRBV7-3	.	TRBJ1-2	TGTGCCAGCAGCTTAACGCGACTCACAAGGGGGGGCAAAAACTATGGCTACACCTTC	CASSLTRLTRGGKNYGYTF
.	17	TRBV18	TRBD1	TRBJ2-7	TGTGCCAGCTCAGCAAGCCCCCTCCAGGACAGGCGCAACGAGCAGTACTTC	CASSASPLQDRRNEQYF
.	13	TRBV29-1	.	TRBJ2-5	TGCAGCGTTGAAAAGGCCAAGGGGGAGACCCAGTACTTC	CSVEKAKGETQYF
.	14	TRBV6-5	.	TRBJ1-1	TGTGCCAGCAGTTACTTTACGGGGAACACTGAAGCTTTCTTT	CASSYFTGNTEAFF
.	12	TRBV7-9	.	TRBJ1-4	TGTGCCAGCAGCTCAGTTAATGAAAAACTGTTTTTT	CASSSVNEKLFF
.	15	TRBV18	.	TRBJ1-5	TGTGCCAGCTCACCCGGGGCGGGAAGCAATCAGCCCCAGCATTTT	CASSPGAGSNQPQHF
.	17	TRBV7-3	TRBD2	TRBJ2-5	TGTGCCAGCAGCTTGGCAGGGACTAGCGGGGGGGGAGAGACCCAGTACTTC	CASSLAGTSGGGETQYF
.	15	TRBV12-5	.	TRBJ2-7	TGTGCTAGTGGTCCCAATTCGCTTGCCAGGCTGGAGCAGTACTTC	CASGPNSLARLEQYF
once	12	TRBV5-4	.	TRBJ1-2	TGTGCCAGCAGCTCAGACTTTGGTGGCTACACCTTC	CASSSDFGGYTF
.	16	TRBV5-1	TRBD2	TRBJ2-1	TGCGCCAGCAGCTTCGGCGGGGGGAGCTCCTACAATGAGCAGTTCTTC	CASSFGGGSSYNEQFF
.	15	TRBV30	.	TRBJ1-2	TGTGCCTGGAGTAGTCAGAACCTCAACATCTATGGCTACACCTTC	CAWSSQNLNIYGYTF
.	15	TRBV5-4	.	TRBJ2-1	TGTGCCAGCAGACCCACAGAATATTCCTACAATGAGCAGTTCTTC	CASRPTEYSYNEQFF
.	14	TRBV9	TRBD2	TRBJ2-5	TGTGCCAGCAGCCCAGGACTAGCGGAAGAGACCCAGTACTTC	CASSPGLAEETQYF
.	11	TRBV20-1	.	TRBJ2-7	TGCAGTGCTAGTCCGACTTACGAGCAGTACTTC	CSASPTYEQYF
few	13	TRBV6-4	.	TRBJ1-6	TGTGCCAGCAGTGATACAGGGAATTCACCCCTCCACTTT	CASSDTGNSPLHF
.	16	TRBV4-3	.	TRBJ1-2	TGCGCCAGCAGCCAAGAACCGGGAAGGGCGAACTATGGCTACACCTTC	CASSQEPGRANYGYTF
.	15	TRBV7-2	TRBD1	TRBJ2-3	TGTGCCAGCAGCCCGGAGCAGGGGGCGCCGAATACGCAGTATTTT	CASSPEQGAPNTQYF
.	15	TRBV6-5	.	TRBJ2-4	TGTGCCAGCAGTTACCGGGGTACAGCCAAAAACATTCAGTACTTC	CASSYRGTAKNIQYF
.	13	TRBV4-3	.	TRBJ1-2	TGCGCCAGCAGCCGTGACAGAAACTATGGCTACACCTTC	CASSRDRNYGYTF
.	15	TRBV6-1	.	TRBJ2-5	TGTGCCAGCAGTGAATCGACGCGGGGTTGGGAGACCCAGTACTTC	CASSESTRGWETQYF
once	16	TRBV11-2	TRBD1	TRBJ2-2	TGTGCCAGCAGCTCTCTGGGACAGCAGAACACCGGGGAGCTGTTTTTT	CASSSLGQQNTGELFF
.	15	TRBV2	.	TRBJ2-7	TGTGCCAGCAGTGTGTTACGCCAGGGTCTTGGCGAGCAGTACTTC	CASSVLRQGLGEQYF
.	15	TRBV5-4	TRBD2	TRBJ2-5	TGTGCCAGCAGCTTAGCGGGAAGTGGGGTGGTGACCCAGTACTTC	CASSLAGSGVVTQYF
.	12	TRBV29-1	.	TRBJ2-5	TGCAGCGTTGAACGTCTAGCGGAGACCCAGTACTTC	CSVERLAETQYF
.	13	TRBV29-1	.	TRBJ1-3	TGCAGCGTTGAAGGCAGCTCTGGAAACACCATATATTTT	CSVEGSSGNTIYF
.	17	TRBV13	.	TRBJ2-1	TGTGCCAGCAGCTTACGGGGGTGGAATATGTATCACAATGAGCAGTTCTTC	CASSLRGWNMYHNEQFF
.	13	TRBV19	.	TRBJ1-1	TGTGCCAGTAGCAGACAGTTGAACACTGAAGCTTTCTTT	CASSRQLNTEAFF
.	11	TRBV20-1	.	TRBJ2-1	TGCAGTGCTAGATTTCAGCGGGTGTCTATCTTC	CSARFQRVSIF
.	14	TRBV4-3	.	TRBJ1-2	TGCGCCAGCAGTCCGACAGTTGATAACTATGGCTACACCTTC	CASSPTVDNYGYTF
.	14	TRBV11-3	TRBD1	TRBJ1-6	TGTGCCAGCAGCCGGACAGGGGTGAATTCCCCCCTCCACTTT	CASSRTGVNSPLHF
.	13	TRBV7-9	.	TRBJ1-5	TGTGCCAGCAGCTTATCGGGAAGTCAGCCCCAGCATTTT	CASSLSGSQPQHF
.	15	TRBV18	TRBD1	TRBJ1-2	TGTGCCAGCTCACCTACAGGGGCCCCCAACTATGGCTACACCTTC	CASSPTGAPNYGYTF
.	16	TRBV4-3	.	TRBJ1-6	TGCGCCAGCAGCCAAGGGTCTCTGGGGCGAGGTTCACCCCTCCACTTT	CASSQGSLGRGSPLHF
.	14	TRBV30	TRBD1	TRBJ1-2	TGTGCCTGGGGGGGGACAGGGGGTATTTATGGCTACACCTTC	CAWGGTGGIYGYTF
.	15	TRBV10-3	.	TRBJ2-7	TGTGCCATCTCTGCGGAAGTGAGGTCTGCCTACGAGCAGTACTTC	CAISAEVRSAYEQYF
.	15	TRBV9	TRBD1	TRBJ1-2	TGTGCCAGCAGCGTGAACAGGGGGTATAGCTATGGCTACACCTTC	CASSVNRGYSYGYTF
.	16	TRBV7-9	TRBD2	TRBJ2-3	TGTGCCAGCAGCCTGGTCGGCGGGGGGCGGGCAGATACGCAGTATTTT	CASSLVGGGRADTQYF
.	14	TRBV10-3	.	TRBJ2-7	TGTGCCATCAGTGGACCGGACAAGCCCTACGAGCAGTACTTC	CAISGPDKPYEQYF
.	17	TRBV15	TRBD1	TRBJ1-5	TGTGCCACCAGCAGAAGCAGGGGGCTAAAGAGCAATCAGCCCCAGCATTTT	CATSRSRGLKSNQPQHF
.	14	TRBV7-8	TRBD1	TRBJ2-1	TGTGCCAGCAGCTTAGAGGGGGCGAGGAATGAGCAGTTCTTC	CASSLEGARNEQFF
.	14	TRBV7-9	.	TRBJ2-5	TGTGCCAGCAGCTTGGGAGGGGGTCAAGAGACCCAGTACTTC	CASSLGGGQETQYF
.	16	TRBV5-4	.	TRBJ1-1	TGTGCCAGCAGCTCGGGGGGCCAAACGTTGAACACTGAAGCTTTCTTT	CASSSGGQTLNTEAFF
.	13	TRBV4-2	.	TRBJ1-4	TGTGCCAGCAGCCGACGGGGAGATGAAAAACTGTTTTTT	CASSRRGDEKLFF
few	14	TRBV6-1	.	TRBJ2-1	.	CASILGSSYNEQFF
once	15	TRBV10-3	.	TRBJ1-5	TGTGCCATCAGTGAGACACAACAGGGAAGTCAGCCCCAGCATTTT	CAISETQQGSQPQHF
.	17	TRBV7-9	TRBD1	TRBJ1-4	TGTGCCAGCAGCTTCGGGACAGTCTTTGCAACTAATGAAAAACTGTTTTTT	CASSFGTVFATNEKLFF
.	12	TRBV6-5	.	TRBJ2-5	TGTGCCAGCAGTTTAGACGGGGAGACCCAGTACTTC	CASSLDGETQYF
few	17	TRBV19	TRBD1	TRBJ1-6	TGTGCCAGTAGTATACGGACCGGACAGGGTTCGAATTCACCCCTCCACTTT	CASSIRTGQGSNSPLHF
.	13	TRBV2	TRBD2	TRBJ2-2	TGTGCCAGCAAGGCTAGCGGTACCGGGGAGCTGTTTTTT	CASKASGTGELFF
.	15	TRBV7-9	TRBD1	TRBJ1-1	TGTGCCAGCAGCTGGGGGACAGGGTCGGGGACTGAAGCTTTCTTT	CASSWGTGSGTEAFF